The 5 T cell receptor beta chains in this list originate from one sample, sequenced in a study of blood T cell repertoires in COVID-19. Clones were read by immunoSEQ multiplex PCR, and TCRdb kept only the in-frame ones, dropping some. The sample holds over 120,000 clones, about 86% seen once. The material sequenced was peripheral blood. All receptors come from a woman aged 45-65 years with active or convalescent COVID-19.

This rearrangement joins TRBV28 to TRBJ1-5; TRBD1 is a possible D gene (5 bases). V was pared by 7 bases and J by 5 bases, with 15 bases between. The CDR3 is made up of 14 amino acids. Germline V gene data show CDR1 as MDHEN and CDR2 as SYDVKM. The CDR3 DNA is TGTGCCAGCATCTCGGGGGGACTTGATCAGCCCCAGCATTTT. Its translation is CASISGGLDQPQHF.

This rearrangement joins TRBV5-5 to TRBJ1-5, with 10 bases lining up with TRBD1. Germline CDR1 reads SGHKS; CDR2 reads YYEKEE (reference sequence). V was pared by 4 bases and J by 6 bases, with 4 bases of the junction left unmatched. This CDR3 is built from 14 residues. The CDR3 protein is CASSPGQGFQPQHF. CDR3 bases: TGTGCCAGCAGCCCGGGACAGGGGTTTCAGCCCCAGCATTTT.

The chain couples TRBV6-2 or TRBV6-3 to TRBJ1-2; 8 bases align to TRBD1. Germline V gene sequence: CDR1 MNHEY, CDR2 SVGEGT. Losses at the gene ends were 2 bases for V and 2 bases for J; bases not matched to a gene: 1. CDR3 length: 14 residues. CDR3 DNA sequence: TGTGCCAGCAGTTACGGACAGGGCAACTATGGCTACACCTTC. This gives the protein CASSYGQGNYGYTF.

This chain uses TRBV9 with TRBJ1-3; D is undetermined. This CDR3 comprises 13 residues. Germline V gene lookup returns CDR1 SGDLS and CDR2 YYNGEE. Trimming left V 4 bases short and J 4 bases short, with 9 bases between. In DNA, the CDR3 is TGTGCCAGCAGCCCAATGGCCGGAAACACCATATATTTT. The encoded protein is CASSPMAGNTIYF.

This clone was seen a single time. This chain joins TRBV11-3 and TRBJ2-5; D may be TRBD2 (6 bases). Between the trimmed V and J ends, which lost 4 bases and 5 bases, there was a span of 8 bases. CDR3 length: 12 residues. The germline CDR1 and CDR2 sequences are SGHNT and YENEEA. In DNA form, the CDR3 reads TGTGCCAGCAGCTCTGGAGGGGAGACCCAGTACTTC. Protein product: CASSSGGETQYF.